Listed here are 27 T cell receptor beta chains from one sample, sequenced in a study of CD8 T cells in Susac syndrome. RNA in amounts of about 0.5 to 1 ug was reverse transcribed with random hexamers. TCRdb called the immunoSEQ multiplex PCR reads again in MiXCR, with one record for every CDR3 protein. The sample includes 100,000 to 150,000 distinct CDR3 sequences, around 94% of them seen just once. The sample comprised CD4+ T cells from PBMCs. The receptors derive from a human donor in good health.

The chain is built from TRBV19 and TRBJ2-6; 8 bases match TRBD1. Unmatched junction bases numbered 6, after V lost 3 bases and J lost 2 bases. The germline V gene encodes CDR1 LNHDA and CDR2 SQIVND (reference sequence). The CDR3 runs 17 residues. The CDR3 spells CASSIQTGEPGANVLTF. In nucleotides, the CDR3 is TGTGCCAGTAGTATCCAGACAGGGGAACCTGGGGCCAACGTCCTGACTTTC.

V gene TRBV12-3 or TRBV12-4 combines with J gene TRBJ2-3; weak D call: TRBD2 (6 bases). The CDR3 length is 12 residues. V gave up 3 bases and J gave up 6 bases, with 7 bases separating them. CDR3 region: CASSFGGDTQYF. The CDR3 DNA sequence: TGTGCCAGCAGTTTTGGGGGGGATACGCAGTATTTT.

V is TRBV27 and J is TRBJ2-7, with 7 bases that match TRBD2. The germline gives CDR1 MNHEY, CDR2 SMNVEV (reference sequence). This CDR3 has 14 residues. Trimming cost V 6 bases and J 3 bases; bases outside gene matches: 8. DNA for the CDR3: TGTGCCAGCAGACATCAGGGCGGGAGCTACGAGCAGTACTTC. It codes for CASRHQGGSYEQYF.

This chain joins TRBV7-9 and TRBJ2-1; possible D gene TRBD2, 6 bases. The CDR3 runs 15 residues. The V end was cut by 5 bases, the J end by 3 bases, with 14 bases between. Germline CDR1 is SEHNR and CDR2 is FQNEAQ (reference sequence). The CDR3 protein is CASSHPAGIYNEQFF. The CDR3 DNA sequence: TGTGCCAGCAGCCACCCCGCGGGAATCTACAATGAGCAGTTCTTC.

The genes are TRBV5-1 and TRBJ2-5; 11 nucleotides agree with TRBD2. The trim removed 2 bases at V and 4 bases at J, leaving 4 bases unmatched. Looked up from germline, CDR1 is SGHRS and CDR2 is YFSETQ. The CDR3 is made up of 15 amino acids. The CDR3 bases are TGCGCCAGCAGCTTTAGCGGGAGGGCCGGAGAGACCCAGTACTTC. This encodes CASSFSGRAGETQYF.

This clonotype was seen just once. The V call is TRBV19, the J call TRBJ2-7; D assignment may be TRBD1 or TRBD2 (5 bases each). The CDR3 is 16 amino acids. The V gene's germline CDR1 is LNHDA and CDR2 SQIVND (reference sequence). Trimming shortened V by 5 bases and J by 3 bases, and 20 bases separated the two germline ends. The CDR3 protein is CASSPRLRGGDYEQYF. The CDR3 nucleotides are TGTGCCAGTAGTCCCAGGCTGAGGGGTGGTGACTACGAGCAGTACTTC.

The chain couples TRBV6-2 or TRBV6-3 to TRBJ2-5; D might be TRBD2 (5 bases). V was trimmed by 0 bases and J by 5 bases, leaving 13 bases between them. CDR1 and CDR2 (germline): MNHEY, SVGEGT. This CDR3 has 15 residues. DNA for the CDR3: TGTGCCAGCAGTTACTCTCTACTAGGTCCCGAGACCCAGTACTTC. It yields the protein CASSYSLLGPETQYF.

The J gene is TRBJ1-5, the V gene TRBV19, with TRBD1 identical over 7 bases. The junction had 11 bases not matched to a gene; V was cut back by 8 bases and J by 1 base. The germline V gene has CDR1 LNHDA and CDR2 SQIVND (reference sequence). This CDR3 contains 16 residues. As DNA, the CDR3 is TGTGCCAGTCGGAGACAGGGATATCAGAGCAATCAGCCCCAGCATTTT. Residues: CASRRQGYQSNQPQHF.

This chain joins TRBV20-1 and TRBJ2-2, with TRBD1 matching 9 bases. V gave up 6 bases and J gave up 6 bases; unmatched junction bases: 8. Germline CDR1 is DFQATT and CDR2 is SNEGSKA (reference sequence). The CDR3 is made up of 14 amino acids. For the CDR3, the DNA is TGCAGTGCCCTGAGTAGACAGGGGGCCGGGGAGCTGTTTTTT. Protein product: CSALSRQGAGELFF.

V is TRBV6-1 and J is TRBJ1-5; 7 nucleotides line up with TRBD1. Germline CDR1 MNHNS, CDR2 SASEGT. V lost 5 bases to trimming and J lost 5 bases; unmatched junction nucleotides: 6. The CDR3 extends over 14 amino acids. In DNA, the CDR3 is TGTGCCAGCAGTATCGGGACAGCTTATCAGCCCCAGCATTTT. It yields the protein CASSIGTAYQPQHF.

The V and J genes are TRBV29-1 and TRBJ2-7, with TRBD2 matching 14 bases. The CDR3 extends over 16 amino acids. Trimming removed 5 bases from V and 0 bases from J; junction bases left unmatched: 6. Germline CDR1 is SQVTM and CDR2 is ANQGSEA. Here the CDR3 DNA reads TGCAGCGTTTGTACCGGGACTAGCGGGAGCTCCTACGAGCAGTACTTC. This sequence encodes CSVCTGTSGSSYEQYF.

This sequence joins TRBV30 and TRBJ2-1, with a possible D match to TRBD2 (5 bases). Deletions cut 3 bases from V and 5 bases from J, with 17 bases between. The length of the CDR3 is 15 residues. CDR1 is GTSNPN, CDR2 SVGIG, per germline (reference sequence). The CDR3: CAWRGPGAGDNEQFF. The DNA for the CDR3 is TGTGCCTGGAGAGGCCCCGGAGCCGGGGACAATGAGCAGTTCTTC.

This chain links TRBV27 with TRBJ2-7; 11 bases line up with TRBD1. The CDR3 covers 14 residues. V dropped 7 bases and J dropped 3; count of bases not matched to a gene: 5. CDR1 is MNHEY, CDR2 SMNVEV, per germline (reference sequence). The CDR3 here is CASKRTGGYYEQYF. As DNA, the CDR3 is TGTGCCAGCAAGCGGACAGGGGGCTACTACGAGCAGTACTTC.

The V and J genes are TRBV20-1 and TRBJ1-1; 9 positions match TRBD1. Germline CDR1 reads DFQATT; CDR2 reads SNEGSKA (reference sequence). Trimming removed 3 bases from V and 5 bases from J; junction bases left unmatched: 7. CDR3 size: 14 residues. The CDR3 DNA reads TGCAGTGCTAGGACAGGGGGTCCCAGGACTGAAGCTTTCTTT. Translating it yields CSARTGGPRTEAFF.

The chain links TRBV11-2 to TRBJ1-2; maybe TRBD1 (5 bases). With 1 base removed from V and 4 bases from J, the gap between germline ends came to 13 bases. Per germline, CDR1 SGHAT and CDR2 FQNNGV. This CDR3 comprises 15 residues. DNA of the CDR3: TGTGCCAGCAGCTTAGCAGCGGTGGGGACCTATGGCTACACCTTC. Its protein is CASSLAAVGTYGYTF.

CDR3 nucleotides: TGTGCCAGCAGTATTACGGGACCCGAGGGCTATGGCTACACCTTC. Translation gives CASSITGPEGYGYTF. The chain has TRBV12-3 or TRBV12-4 and TRBJ1-2; maybe TRBD1 (5 bases). The V end was cut by 5 bases, the J end by 4 bases, with 17 bases between. This CDR3 contains 15 residues.

This rearrangement joins TRBV3-1 to TRBJ2-6; 12 nucleotides line up with TRBD2. Germline V gene lookup returns CDR1 LGHDT and CDR2 YNNKEL (reference sequence). CDR3 length: 17 amino acids. The trim removed 1 base at V and 2 bases at J, leaving 0 bases unmatched. The CDR3 coding sequence is TGTGCCAGCAGCCAAGGACTAGCGGGAGCTGGGGCCAACGTCCTGACTTTC. The encoded protein is CASSQGLAGAGANVLTF. Full variable domain (outside the CDR3, taken from reference TRBV3-1 and TRBJ2-6): DTAVSQTPKYLVTQMGNDKSIKCEQNLGHDTMYWYKQDSKKFLKIMFSYNNKELIINETVPNRFSPKSPDKAHLNLHINSLELGDSAVYFCASSQGLAGAGANVLTFGAGSRLTVL.

The chain couples TRBV29-1 to TRBJ1-1; D unclear. Per the germline V gene, CDR1 is SQVTM and CDR2 is ANQGSEA. V was cut by 5 bases and J by 0 bases, with 4 bases left in between. CDR3 length equals 11 residues. The DNA of the CDR3 is TGCAGCGTTAGGGTGAACACTGAAGCTTTCTTT. Its translation: CSVRVNTEAFF.

The J gene is TRBJ1-4, the V gene TRBV2; D is unresolved. This CDR3 is 11 amino acids long. Per the germline V gene, CDR1 is SNHLY and CDR2 is FYNNEI. V gave up 0 bases and J gave up 12 bases, with 5 bases separating them. CDR3 sequence reads: CASSEASELFF. DNA for the CDR3: TGTGCCAGCAGTGAAGCGTCAGAACTGTTTTTT.

The rearrangement joins TRBV6-2 or TRBV6-3 to TRBJ1-5; 12 bases align to TRBD1. The germline gives CDR1 MNHEY, CDR2 SVGEGT. V gave up 2 bases and J gave up 4 bases; unmatched junction bases: 9. The CDR3 has 18 amino acids. CDR3: CASSYVPGQGAVNQPQHF. In DNA form, the CDR3 reads TGTGCCAGCAGTTACGTCCCGGGACAGGGGGCTGTAAATCAGCCCCAGCATTTT.

The V gene is TRBV5-1, the J gene TRBJ2-5, with a tentative D call TRBD1 (5 bases). Germline CDR1 reads SGHRS; CDR2 reads YFSETQ. The CDR3 has 14 residues. The V gene lost 4 bases and the J gene lost 3 bases, with 13 bases spanning the gap. The CDR3 sequence is CASSAKGSEETQYF. The CDR3 DNA sequence: TGCGCCAGCAGCGCCAAGGGGTCCGAAGAGACCCAGTACTTC.

CDR3 coding DNA: TGCGCCAGCAGCTTGGGAGGGCCCGTTAACTATGGCTACACCTTC. Protein product: CASSLGGPVNYGYTF. The chain has TRBV5-1 and TRBJ1-2, with D hard to call. Germline loops: CDR1 SGHRS, CDR2 YFSETQ. Trimming stripped 0 bases from V and 1 base from J, with 10 bases between. CDR3 length: 15 residues. Using reference TRBV5-1 and TRBJ1-2 for the parts outside the CDR3, the full variable domain is KAGVTQTPRYLIKTRGQQVTLSCSPISGHRSVSWYQQTPGQGLQFLFEYFSETQRNKGNFPGRFSGRQFSNSRSEMNVSTLELGDSALYLCASSLGGPVNYGYTFGSGTRLTVV.

V is TRBV2 and J is TRBJ1-3; D is possibly TRBD1 (6 bases). The CDR3 runs 16 residues. The germline CDR1 and CDR2 sequences are SNHLY and FYNNEI. V gave up 2 bases and J gave up 5 bases, with 16 bases separating them. Here the CDR3 DNA reads TGTGCCAGCAGTGAAATCGCCACAGGGTTTAGAAACACCATATATTTT. It specifies CASSEIATGFRNTIYF.

The rearrangement links TRBV18 to TRBJ1-1; 8 bases are a match to TRBD1. CDR1 KGHSH and CDR2 LQKENI come from the germline V gene. This CDR3 has 16 amino acids. After removal of 3 bases from V and 4 bases from J, the junction contained 10 bases not matched to a gene. The CDR3 sequence: CASSPSTGAGSTEAFF. CDR3 nucleotides: TGTGCCAGCTCACCTTCGACAGGGGCCGGGAGCACTGAAGCTTTCTTT.

The chain uses TRBV2 and TRBJ2-1, with D maybe TRBD1 (6 bases). CDR1 and CDR2 from the germline V gene are SNHLY and FYNNEI. V lost 2 bases to trimming and J lost 7 bases, with 12 bases between them. The CDR3 sequence is 14 residues long. This CDR3 is CASSERAGANEQFF. In DNA, the CDR3 is TGTGCCAGCAGTGAAAGGGCAGGGGCGAATGAGCAGTTCTTC.

In its sample, this clonotype was seen once. The gene calls are TRBV6-1 and TRBJ2-3; 11 bases agree with TRBD2. Germline values: CDR1 MNHNS, CDR2 SASEGT. CDR3 length equals 15 residues. V lost 5 bases to trimming and J lost 4 bases; unmatched junction nucleotides: 5. As DNA, the CDR3 is TGTGCCAGCAGTTATCTAGCGGGAGGTGCAGATACGCAGTATTTT. Translation gives CASSYLAGGADTQYF.

This chain connects TRBV7-6 to TRBJ2-1, with D unclear. V was trimmed by 5 bases and J by 4 bases, leaving 18 bases between them. Germline-derived CDR1 and CDR2 are SGHVS and FNYEAQ. The CDR3 is 16 residues long. The CDR3 here is CASSLHWGLEYNEQFF. The CDR3 nucleotides read TGTGCCAGCAGCCTCCACTGGGGATTGGAGTACAATGAGCAGTTCTTC.